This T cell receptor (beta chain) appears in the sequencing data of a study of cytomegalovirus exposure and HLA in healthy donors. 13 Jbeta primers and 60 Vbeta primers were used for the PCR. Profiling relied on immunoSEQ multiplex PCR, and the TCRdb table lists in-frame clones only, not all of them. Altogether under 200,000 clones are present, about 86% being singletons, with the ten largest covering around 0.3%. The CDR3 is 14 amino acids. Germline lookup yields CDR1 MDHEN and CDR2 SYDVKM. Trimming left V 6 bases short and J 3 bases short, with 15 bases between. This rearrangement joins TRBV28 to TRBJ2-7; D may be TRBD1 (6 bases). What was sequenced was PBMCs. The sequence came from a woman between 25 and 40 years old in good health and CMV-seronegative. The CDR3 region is CASREQGTYYEQYF. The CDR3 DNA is TGTGCCAGCAGGGAACAGGGTACTTACTACGAGCAGTACTTC.